This TCR beta chain was recorded in a study of blood T cell repertoires in COVID-19. Study in general: COVID-19 samples from acute and convalescent phases originated in the United States, Italy and Spain. Sample material is recorded as cDNA or gDNA derived from T cells, B-cell-depleted T cells, or PBMCs.

Trimming at V came to 4 bases and at J to 8 bases, leaving 13 bases not matched to a gene. Germline values: CDR1 MNHEY, CDR2 SMNVEV (reference sequence). The CDR3 sequence is 15 residues long. As handled by the study authors: Amplification with reference gene primers provided the estimates of nucleated cell counts. Sequencing was performed with immunoSEQ multiplex PCR; in TCRdb, only in-frame clones are kept and a portion is missing. That table gives V, J and clone size, and the DNA gave D and trimming. Here the sample spans fewer than 300,000 clones, about 80% being singletons. This sequence originates from a woman older than 75 with acute or convalescent COVID-19. The chain is built from TRBV27 and TRBJ1-1; 7 bases agree with TRBD1. Sequencing was done on a sample of peripheral blood. CDR3 residues: CASSSLATGRGEAFF. CDR3 DNA sequence: TGTGCCAGCAGTTCCCTAGCGACAGGGAGAGGGGAAGCTTTCTTT.